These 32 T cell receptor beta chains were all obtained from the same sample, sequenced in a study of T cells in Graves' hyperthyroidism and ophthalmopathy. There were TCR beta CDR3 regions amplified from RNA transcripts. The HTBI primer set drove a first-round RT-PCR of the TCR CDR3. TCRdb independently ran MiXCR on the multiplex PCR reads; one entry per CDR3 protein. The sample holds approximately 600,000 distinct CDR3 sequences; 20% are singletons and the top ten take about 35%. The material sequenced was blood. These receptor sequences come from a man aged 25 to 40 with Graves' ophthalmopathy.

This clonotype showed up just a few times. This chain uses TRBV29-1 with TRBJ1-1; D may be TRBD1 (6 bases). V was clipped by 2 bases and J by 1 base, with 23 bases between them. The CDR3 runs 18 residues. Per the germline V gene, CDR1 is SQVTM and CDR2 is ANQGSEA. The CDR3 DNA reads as TGCAGCGTTGAAAGAAGGGGCAGGCGGGACAAAAAGAACACTGAAGCTTTCTTT. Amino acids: CSVERRGRRDKKNTEAFF.

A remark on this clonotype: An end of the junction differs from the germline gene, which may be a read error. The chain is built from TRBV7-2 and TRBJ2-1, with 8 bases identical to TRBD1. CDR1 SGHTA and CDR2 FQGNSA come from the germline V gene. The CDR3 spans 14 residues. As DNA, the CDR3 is TGCGCCAGCAGCCCAGACAGGGGCCACAATGAGCAGTTCTTC. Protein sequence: CASSPDRGHNEQFF. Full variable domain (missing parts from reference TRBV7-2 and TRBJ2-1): GAGVSQSPSNKVTEKGKDVELRCDPISGHTALYWYRQSLGQGLEFLIYFQGNSAPDKSGLPSDRFSAERTGGSVSTLTIQRTQQEDSAVYLCASSPDRGHNEQFFGPGTRLTVL.

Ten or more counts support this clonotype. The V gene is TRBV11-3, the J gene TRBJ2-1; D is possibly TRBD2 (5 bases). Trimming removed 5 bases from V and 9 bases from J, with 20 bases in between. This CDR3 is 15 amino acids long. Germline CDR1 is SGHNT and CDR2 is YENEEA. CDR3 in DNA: TGTGCCAGCAGCCCCCCAGGTGGTCGAGGGAGTGAGCAGTTCTTC. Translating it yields CASSPPGGRGSEQFF.

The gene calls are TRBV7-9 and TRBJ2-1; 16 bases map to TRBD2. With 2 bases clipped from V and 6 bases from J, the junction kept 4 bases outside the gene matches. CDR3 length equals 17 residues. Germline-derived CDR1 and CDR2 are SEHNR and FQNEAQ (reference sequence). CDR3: CASSLPGTSGRVNEQFF. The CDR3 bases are TGTGCCAGCAGCTTACCGGGGACTAGCGGGAGGGTCAATGAGCAGTTCTTC. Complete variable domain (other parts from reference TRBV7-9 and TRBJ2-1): DTGVSQNPRHKITKRGQNVTFRCDPISEHNRLYWYRQTLGQGPEFLTYFQNEAQLEKSRLLSDRFSAERPKGSFSTLEIQRTEQGDSAMYLCASSLPGTSGRVNEQFFGPGTRLTVL.

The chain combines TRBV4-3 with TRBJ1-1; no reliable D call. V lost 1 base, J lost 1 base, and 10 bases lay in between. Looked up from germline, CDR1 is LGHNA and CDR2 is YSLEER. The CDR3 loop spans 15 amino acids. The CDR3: CASSQVLRRNTEAFF. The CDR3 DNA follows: TGCGCCAGCAGCCAAGTCTTGCGGAGGAACACTGAAGCTTTCTTT.

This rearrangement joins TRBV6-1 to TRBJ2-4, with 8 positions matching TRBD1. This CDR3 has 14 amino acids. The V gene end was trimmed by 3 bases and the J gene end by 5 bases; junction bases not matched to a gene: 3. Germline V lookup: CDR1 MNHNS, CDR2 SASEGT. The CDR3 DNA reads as TGTGCCAGCAGTGAGGCGACAGGGGAAAACATTCAGTACTTC. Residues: CASSEATGENIQYF.

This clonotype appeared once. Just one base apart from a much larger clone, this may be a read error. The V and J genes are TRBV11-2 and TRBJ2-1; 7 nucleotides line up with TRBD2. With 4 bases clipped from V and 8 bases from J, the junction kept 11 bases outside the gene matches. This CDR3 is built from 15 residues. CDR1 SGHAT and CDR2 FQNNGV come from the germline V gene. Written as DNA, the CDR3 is TGTGCCAGCAGCTCCCAGGACGGGAGGAGTCATGAGCAGTTCTTC. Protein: CASSSQDGRSHEQFF.

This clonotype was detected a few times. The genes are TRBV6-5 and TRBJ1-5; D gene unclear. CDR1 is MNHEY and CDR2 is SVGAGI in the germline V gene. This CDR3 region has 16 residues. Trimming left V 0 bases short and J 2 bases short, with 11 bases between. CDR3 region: CASSYSGGARNQPQHF. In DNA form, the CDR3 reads TGTGCCAGCAGTTACTCGGGCGGAGCCCGCAATCAGCCCCAGCATTTT.

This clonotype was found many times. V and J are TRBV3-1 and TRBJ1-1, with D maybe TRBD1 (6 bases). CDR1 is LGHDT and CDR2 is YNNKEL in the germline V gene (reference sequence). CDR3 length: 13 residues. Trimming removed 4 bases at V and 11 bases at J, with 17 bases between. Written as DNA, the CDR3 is TGTGCCAGCAGCCTTCGACAGGCCTTTAACGCTTTCTTT. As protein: CASSLRQAFNAFF.

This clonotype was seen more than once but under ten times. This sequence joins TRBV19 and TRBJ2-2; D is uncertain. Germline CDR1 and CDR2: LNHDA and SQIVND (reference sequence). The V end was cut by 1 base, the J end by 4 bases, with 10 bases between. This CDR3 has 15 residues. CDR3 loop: CASSIATPGTGELFF. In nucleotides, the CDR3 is TGTGCCAGTAGTATAGCCACCCCGGGCACCGGGGAGCTGTTTTTT.

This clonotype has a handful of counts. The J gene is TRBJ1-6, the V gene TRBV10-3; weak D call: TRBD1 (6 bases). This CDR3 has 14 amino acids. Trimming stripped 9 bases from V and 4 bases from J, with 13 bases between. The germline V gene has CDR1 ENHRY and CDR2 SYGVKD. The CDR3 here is CAIQTGTYNSPLHF. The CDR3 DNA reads TGTGCCATTCAAACCGGGACATATAATTCACCCCTCCACTTT.

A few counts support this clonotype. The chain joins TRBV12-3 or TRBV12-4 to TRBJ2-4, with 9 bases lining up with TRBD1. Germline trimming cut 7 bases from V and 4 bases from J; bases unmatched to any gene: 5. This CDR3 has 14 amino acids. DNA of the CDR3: TGTGCCAGCACCCGCGGGACAGGGAAAAACATTCAGTACTTC. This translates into CASTRGTGKNIQYF.

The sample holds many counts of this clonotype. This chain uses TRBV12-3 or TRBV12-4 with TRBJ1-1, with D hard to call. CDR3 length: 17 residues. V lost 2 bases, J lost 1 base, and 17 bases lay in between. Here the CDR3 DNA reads TGTGCCAGCAGTTTAACTTTCGAGTACAGAGAGAACACTGAAGCTTTCTTT. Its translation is CASSLTFEYRENTEAFF.

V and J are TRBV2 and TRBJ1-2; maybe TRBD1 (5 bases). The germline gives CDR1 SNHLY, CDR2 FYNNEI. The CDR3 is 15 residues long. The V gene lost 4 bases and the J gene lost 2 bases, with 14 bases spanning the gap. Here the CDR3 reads CASSGGGAPNYGYTF. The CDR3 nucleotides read TGTGCCAGCAGTGGAGGAGGGGCTCCCAACTATGGCTACACCTTC.

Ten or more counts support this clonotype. The CDR3 DNA is TGTGCCAGCAAGGTTGCAGGGAACCATAGCAATCAGCCCCAGCATTTT. Protein product: CASKVAGNHSNQPQHF. This chain connects TRBV2 to TRBJ1-5; weak D call: TRBD1 (5 bases). Germline CDR1 is SNHLY and CDR2 is FYNNEI. Trimming took off 7 bases at V and 0 bases at J, with 16 bases between the two ends. CDR3 size: 16 residues.

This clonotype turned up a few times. The CDR3 sequence is CSVGPGGDSPLHF. The CDR3, as DNA: TGCAGCGTAGGACCCGGCGGTGATTCACCCCTCCACTTT. The J gene is TRBJ1-6, the V gene TRBV29-1; D ambiguous. Trimming shortened V by 6 bases and J by 8 bases, and 14 bases separated the two germline ends. Germline lookup yields CDR1 SQVTM and CDR2 ANQGSEA. CDR3 size: 13 residues.

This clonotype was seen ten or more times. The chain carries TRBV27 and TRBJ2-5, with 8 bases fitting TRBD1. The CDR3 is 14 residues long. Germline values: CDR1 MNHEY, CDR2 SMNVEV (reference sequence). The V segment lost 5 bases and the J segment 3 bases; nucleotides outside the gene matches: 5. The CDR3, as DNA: TGTGCCAGCAGTCCTCGGACAGGGAAAGAGACCCAGTACTTC. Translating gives CASSPRTGKETQYF.

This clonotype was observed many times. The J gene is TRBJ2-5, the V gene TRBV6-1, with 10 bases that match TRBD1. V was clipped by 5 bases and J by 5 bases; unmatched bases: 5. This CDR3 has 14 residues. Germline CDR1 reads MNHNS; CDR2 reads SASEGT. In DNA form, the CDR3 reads TGTGCCAGCAGTCCTCGGACAGGGGGGGAGACCCAGTACTTC. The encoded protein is CASSPRTGGETQYF.

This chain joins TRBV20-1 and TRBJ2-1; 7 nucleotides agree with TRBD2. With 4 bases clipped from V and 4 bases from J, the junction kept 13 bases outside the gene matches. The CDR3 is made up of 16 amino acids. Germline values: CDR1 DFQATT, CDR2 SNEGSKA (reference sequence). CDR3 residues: CSAIHGEGGGYNEQFF. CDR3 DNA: TGCAGTGCTATTCACGGGGAGGGAGGCGGGTACAATGAGCAGTTCTTC.

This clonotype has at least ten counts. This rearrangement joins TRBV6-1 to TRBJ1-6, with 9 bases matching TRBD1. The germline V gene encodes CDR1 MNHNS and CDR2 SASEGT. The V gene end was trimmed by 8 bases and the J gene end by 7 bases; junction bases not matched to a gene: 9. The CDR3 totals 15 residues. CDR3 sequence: CASRSGTGWNSPLHF. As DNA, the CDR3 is TGTGCCAGCCGTTCCGGGACAGGGTGGAATTCACCCCTCCACTTT.

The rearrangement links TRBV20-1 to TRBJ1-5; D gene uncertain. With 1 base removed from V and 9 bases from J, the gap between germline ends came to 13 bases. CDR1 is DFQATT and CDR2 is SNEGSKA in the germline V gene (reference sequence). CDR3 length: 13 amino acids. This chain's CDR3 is CSARVRERGPQHF. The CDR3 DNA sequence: TGCAGTGCTAGAGTAAGGGAGAGAGGGCCCCAGCATTTT.

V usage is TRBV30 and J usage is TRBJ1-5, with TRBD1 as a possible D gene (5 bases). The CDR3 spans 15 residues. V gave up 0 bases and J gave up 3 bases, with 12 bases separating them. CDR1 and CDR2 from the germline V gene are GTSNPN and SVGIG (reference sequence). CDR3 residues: CAWSVQAGPNQPQHF. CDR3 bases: TGTGCCTGGAGTGTACAGGCAGGGCCCAATCAGCCCCAGCATTTT.

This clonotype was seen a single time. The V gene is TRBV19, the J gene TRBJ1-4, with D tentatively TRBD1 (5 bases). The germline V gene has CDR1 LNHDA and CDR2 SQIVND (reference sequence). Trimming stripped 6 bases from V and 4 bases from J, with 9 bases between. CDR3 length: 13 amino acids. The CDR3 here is CASRGENNEKLFF. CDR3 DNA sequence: TGTGCCAGTAGAGGGGAGAATAATGAAAAACTGTTTTTT.

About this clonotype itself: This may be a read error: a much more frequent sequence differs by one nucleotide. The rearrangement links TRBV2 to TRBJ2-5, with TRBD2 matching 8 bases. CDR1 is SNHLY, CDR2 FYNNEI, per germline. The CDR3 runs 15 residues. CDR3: CASRGGTKGLEAQYF. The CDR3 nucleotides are TGTGCCAGCAGGGGGGGGACTAAGGGACTAGAGGCCCAGTACTTC.

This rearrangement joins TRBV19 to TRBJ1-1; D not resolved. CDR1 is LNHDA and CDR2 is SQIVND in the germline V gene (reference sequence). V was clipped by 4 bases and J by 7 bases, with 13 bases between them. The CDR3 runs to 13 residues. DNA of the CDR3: TGTGCCAGTAGTACCCCAGGACTGATTGAAGCTTTCTTT. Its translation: CASSTPGLIEAFF.

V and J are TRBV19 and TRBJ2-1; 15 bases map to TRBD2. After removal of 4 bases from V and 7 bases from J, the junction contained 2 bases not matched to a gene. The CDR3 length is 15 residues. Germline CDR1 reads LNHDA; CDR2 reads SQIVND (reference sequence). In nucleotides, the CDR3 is TGTGCCAGTAGTAAGGGACTAGCGGGAGGTAATGAGCAGTTCTTC. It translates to CASSKGLAGGNEQFF.

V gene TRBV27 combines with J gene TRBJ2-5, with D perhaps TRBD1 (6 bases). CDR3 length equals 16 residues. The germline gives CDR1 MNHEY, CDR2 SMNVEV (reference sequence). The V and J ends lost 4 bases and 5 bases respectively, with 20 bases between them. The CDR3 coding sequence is TGTGCCAGCAGTTCTTTAGGTGCAGGGGCGAGGGAGACCCAGTACTTC. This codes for CASSSLGAGARETQYF.

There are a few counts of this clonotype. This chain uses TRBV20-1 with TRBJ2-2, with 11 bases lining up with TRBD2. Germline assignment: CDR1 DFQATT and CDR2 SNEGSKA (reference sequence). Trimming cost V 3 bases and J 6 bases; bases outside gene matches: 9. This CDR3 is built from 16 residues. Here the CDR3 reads CSASWLAGGGAGELFF. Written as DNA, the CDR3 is TGCAGTGCTAGCTGGCTAGCGGGAGGAGGGGCCGGGGAGCTGTTTTTT.

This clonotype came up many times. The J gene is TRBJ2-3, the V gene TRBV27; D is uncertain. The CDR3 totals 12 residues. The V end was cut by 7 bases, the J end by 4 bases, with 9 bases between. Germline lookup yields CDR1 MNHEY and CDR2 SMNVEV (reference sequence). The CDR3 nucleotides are TGTGCCAGCAAGGCCAACCCAGATACGCAGTATTTT. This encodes CASKANPDTQYF.

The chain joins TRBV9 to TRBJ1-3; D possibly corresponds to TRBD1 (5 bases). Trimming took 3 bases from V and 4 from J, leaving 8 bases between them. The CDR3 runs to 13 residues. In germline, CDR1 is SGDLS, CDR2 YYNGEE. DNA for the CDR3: TGTGCCAGCAGCGCTGAGGGGGGAAACACCATATATTTT. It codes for CASSAEGGNTIYF.

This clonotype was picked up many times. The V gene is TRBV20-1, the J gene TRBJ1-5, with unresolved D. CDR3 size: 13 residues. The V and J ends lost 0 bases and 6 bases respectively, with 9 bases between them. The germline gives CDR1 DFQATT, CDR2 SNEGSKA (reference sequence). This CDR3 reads CSAREPSGQPQHF. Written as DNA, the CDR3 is TGCAGTGCTAGAGAACCGAGCGGTCAGCCCCAGCATTTT.

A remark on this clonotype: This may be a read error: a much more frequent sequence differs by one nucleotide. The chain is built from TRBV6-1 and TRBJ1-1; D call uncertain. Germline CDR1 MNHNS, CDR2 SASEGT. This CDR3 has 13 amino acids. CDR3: CASSDTDNTDAFF. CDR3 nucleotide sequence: TGTGCCAGCAGTGACACTGACAACACTGACGCTTTCTTT.